This T cell receptor (beta chain) was recorded in a study of blood T cells in healthy people across ages. The study, taken as a whole, reports: Naive and antigen-experienced cells were not separated, limiting conclusive comparison. Among T cells, TCR beta diversity per million cells dropped roughly linearly as age rose.

Next came a second PCR, run for about 6 to 12 cycles, which used a sample-barcoded 5' primer along with a J-beta primer mix. Sequencing of every sample gave 3 million or more CDR3-containing paired-end reads. TCRdb reprocessed the 5' RACE reads via MiXCR and lists one record per CDR3 protein. The sample yields 910,000 or so distinct CDR3 sequences, 45% to 60% seen once. V was pared by 8 bases and J by 6 bases, with 17 bases between. CDR3 length: 13 amino acids. Germline-derived CDR1 and CDR2 are SEHNR and FQNEAQ (reference sequence). Per sample, a minimum of 7 million PBMCs were isolated. This clonotype was seen more than once but under ten times. Its antigen is not known.

J is TRBJ2-7 and V is TRBV7-9; no definite D call. Sample: blood. This clonotype was sampled from a woman between 55 and 75 years old in good health. The CDR3 bases are TGTGCCAGCTCGCCGAACCCCGTACCCGAGCAGTACTTC. Protein sequence: CASSPNPVPEQYF.